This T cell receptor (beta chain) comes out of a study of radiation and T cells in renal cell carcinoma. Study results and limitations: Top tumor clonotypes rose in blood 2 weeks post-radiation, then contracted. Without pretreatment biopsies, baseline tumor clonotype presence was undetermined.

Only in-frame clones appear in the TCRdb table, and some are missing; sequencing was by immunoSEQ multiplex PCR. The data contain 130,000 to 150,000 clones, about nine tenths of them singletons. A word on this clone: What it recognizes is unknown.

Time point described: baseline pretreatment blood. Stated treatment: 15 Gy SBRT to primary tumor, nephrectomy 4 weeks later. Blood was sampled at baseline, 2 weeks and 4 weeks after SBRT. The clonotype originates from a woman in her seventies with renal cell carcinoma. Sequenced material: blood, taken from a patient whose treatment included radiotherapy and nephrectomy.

The CDR3 DNA reads as TGTGCCAGCAGCTTGGGATTGGGGGACGAGCAGTACTTC. This encodes CASSLGLGDEQYF. The chain recombines TRBV5-6 with TRBJ2-7; D may match TRBD1 or TRBD2 (5 bases each). CDR3 size: 13 residues. Trimming took 0 bases from V and 5 from J, leaving 9 bases between them. The germline V gene encodes CDR1 SGHDT and CDR2 YYEEEE.